One and the same sample provided the 20 T cell receptor beta chains below, sequenced in a study of T-cell reconstitution after alpha-beta-depleted transplantation in children. Preparation of the TCRbeta library was carried out with unique molecular identifiers. TCRdb used MiXCR to reprocess the PCR reads, holding one entry per CDR3 protein. Of around 100,000 distinct CDR3 sequences listed, over 9% are singletons. Sequences were derived from PBMCs, sampled before TCRalphabeta/CD19-depleted stem cell transplant. Source of these receptors: a boy aged 2-9 years with acute lymphoblastic leukemia, due to receive a stem cell transplant.

The table lists this clonotype with a few counts. J is TRBJ1-2 and V is TRBV10-3; 9 bases match TRBD1. The junction had 1 base not matched to a gene; V was cut back by 0 bases and J by 5 bases. CDR3 length: 14 amino acids. Germline V gene data show CDR1 as ENHRY and CDR2 as SYGVKD. CDR3 residues: CAISESTGGYGYTF. For the CDR3, the DNA is TGTGCCATCAGTGAGTCGACAGGGGGTTATGGCTACACCTTC.

The V gene is TRBV20-1, the J gene TRBJ2-7; D is perhaps TRBD1 (5 bases). Germline V lookup: CDR1 DFQATT, CDR2 SNEGSKA (reference sequence). The CDR3 loop spans 13 amino acids. V lost 4 bases to trimming and J lost 4 bases, with 14 bases between them. The CDR3 sequence is CSANLRDLYEQYF. In DNA form, the CDR3 reads TGCAGTGCTAACCTCAGGGATTTGTACGAGCAGTACTTC.

The table lists this clonotype with many counts. The J gene is TRBJ2-3, the V gene TRBV5-1, with D tentatively TRBD1 (6 bases). V lost 4 bases to trimming and J lost 0 bases, with 15 bases between them. The CDR3 consists of 16 residues. CDR1 is SGHRS and CDR2 is YFSETQ in the germline V gene. For the CDR3, the DNA is TGCGCCAGCAGCCGAGGGGGAGCACCTAGCACAGATACGCAGTATTTT. This translates into CASSRGGAPSTDTQYF.

The genes are TRBV6-1 and TRBJ1-2, with D maybe TRBD1 (5 bases). The CDR3 is made up of 14 amino acids. Trimming pared 6 bases from V and 5 bases from J, leaving 16 bases between. Germline V gene lookup returns CDR1 MNHNS and CDR2 SASEGT. In DNA form, the CDR3 reads TGTGCCAGCAGCCTAACCGGGACGGGTTATGGCTACACCTTC. The encoded protein is CASSLTGTGYGYTF.

This clonotype has a count of ten or more. The chain is built from TRBV6-1 and TRBJ2-3; maybe TRBD2 (5 bases). CDR1 is MNHNS, CDR2 SASEGT, per germline. Deletions cut 4 bases from V and 0 bases from J, with 11 bases between. The CDR3 spans 15 residues. For the CDR3, the DNA is TGTGCCAGCAGTGCCCGACTACCAAGCACAGATACGCAGTATTTT. Its protein is CASSARLPSTDTQYF.

A few counts support this clonotype. This chain connects TRBV7-9 to TRBJ2-1; 15 nucleotides agree with TRBD2. This CDR3 is built from 17 residues. CDR1 is SEHNR and CDR2 is FQNEAQ in the germline V gene (reference sequence). V shed 5 bases, J shed 4 bases, and the junction held 6 bases outside the gene matches. CDR3 residues: CASSPRTSGRGYNEQFF. The CDR3 DNA follows: TGTGCCAGCAGCCCCCGGACTAGCGGGAGGGGTTACAATGAGCAGTTCTTC.

This clonotype was seen a few times. V gene TRBV6-5 combines with J gene TRBJ2-2; D is uncertain. Germline loops: CDR1 MNHEY, CDR2 SVGAGI. Trimming pared 4 bases from V and 6 bases from J, leaving 18 bases between. The CDR3 is 16 residues long. Written as DNA, the CDR3 is TGTGCCAGCAGTTTTTACGCCGCGGCTCCGGCCGGGGAGCTGTTTTTT. It is translated as CASSFYAAAPAGELFF.

This chain joins TRBV4-2 and TRBJ2-7, with D perhaps given as TRBD1 or TRBD2 (5 bases each). The V gene lost 0 bases and the J gene lost 0 bases, with 12 bases spanning the gap. The germline CDR1 and CDR2 sequences are LGHNA and YNFKEQ. The CDR3 runs 16 residues. For the CDR3, the DNA is TGTGCCAGCAGCCAAGATTCCGGGACGGACTCCTACGAGCAGTACTTC. Protein sequence: CASSQDSGTDSYEQYF.

The table lists this clonotype with many counts. The gene calls are TRBV25-1 and TRBJ2-1, with TRBD1 matching 7 bases. The V gene's germline CDR1 is MGHDK and CDR2 SYGVNS. V gave up 4 bases and J gave up 9 bases; unmatched junction bases: 6. The CDR3 contains 13 residues. The CDR3 sequence: CASSVHRGTEQFF. The CDR3 DNA reads TGTGCCAGCAGTGTCCACAGGGGTACTGAGCAGTTCTTC.

This clonotype was detected only once. The chain has TRBV11-2 and TRBJ2-7, with 14 positions matching TRBD2. The germline CDR1 and CDR2 sequences are SGHAT and FQNNGV. Trimming at V came to 4 bases and at J to 2 bases, leaving 1 base not matched to a gene. This CDR3 comprises 15 residues. CDR3 DNA sequence: TGTGCCAGCAGCTCGGGACTAGCGGGAGCCTACGAGCAGTACTTC. This gives the protein CASSSGLAGAYEQYF. Based on the CDR3 plus reference TRBV11-2 and TRBJ2-7, the full variable domain is EAGVAQSPRYKIIEKRQSVAFWCNPISGHATLYWYQQILGQGPKLLIQFQNNGVVDDSQLPKDRFSAERLKGVDSTLKIQPAKLEDSAVYLCASSSGLAGAYEQYFGPGTRLTVT.

The chain recombines TRBV5-1 with TRBJ2-7; TRBD2 matches 10 bases. The CDR3 is 15 residues long. Trimming took 2 bases from V and 3 from J; bases not matched to a gene: 5. Germline values: CDR1 SGHRS, CDR2 YFSETQ. Here the CDR3 reads CASSLPGTSDYEQYF. The DNA of the CDR3 is TGCGCCAGCAGCTTACCCGGGACTAGCGACTACGAGCAGTACTTC.

J is TRBJ1-1 and V is TRBV5-1, with 9 positions matching TRBD1. The germline gives CDR1 SGHRS, CDR2 YFSETQ. The CDR3 totals 12 residues. V dropped 4 bases and J dropped 8; count of bases not matched to a gene: 3. In DNA, the CDR3 is TGCGCCAGCAGCCGGACAGGGGACGAAGCTTTCTTT. Residues: CASSRTGDEAFF. Complete variable domain (other parts from reference TRBV5-1 and TRBJ1-1): KAGVTQTPRYLIKTRGQQVTLSCSPISGHRSVSWYQQTPGQGLQFLFEYFSETQRNKGNFPGRFSGRQFSNSRSEMNVSTLELGDSALYLCASSRTGDEAFFGQGTRLTVV.

This clonotype was found a few times. At one end, the junction sequence differs from germline, possibly due to a read error. The gene calls are TRBV7-7 and TRBJ2-3; D gene ambiguous. The CDR3 is made up of 13 amino acids. Germline CDR1 SSHAT, CDR2 FNYEAQ (reference sequence). CDR3 in DNA: TGTGCTAGCAGCTTCGGAAACACAGATACGCAGTATTTT. Translated, it gives CASSFGNTDTQYF.

There are many counts of this clonotype. One junction end does not reproduce the germline sequence, and a read error may be involved. The chain uses TRBV15 and TRBJ2-1; a possible D gene is TRBD2 (5 bases). This CDR3 has 15 residues. From germline, CDR1 is LNHNV and CDR2 YYDKDF (reference sequence). In DNA, the CDR3 is TGTGCCACCAGAAGAGGAGCGGCGGCGTACAATGAGCAGTTCTTC. This sequence encodes CATRRGAAAYNEQFF.

The chain recombines TRBV10-3 with TRBJ1-2; D not certain. The CDR3 consists of 15 residues. Germline assignment: CDR1 ENHRY and CDR2 SYGVKD. V dropped 0 bases and J dropped 2 bases, with 10 bases sitting between them. The CDR3 DNA sequence: TGTGCCATCAGTGAGTCGAGCTCGAGAAACTATGGCTACACCTTC. Residues: CAISESSSRNYGYTF.

This clonotype showed up just a few times. The rearrangement uses TRBV6-5 and TRBJ2-1; TRBD2 agrees at 12 bases. In germline, CDR1 is MNHEY, CDR2 SVGAGI. The CDR3 spans 14 residues. With V trimmed by 11 bases and J by 8 bases, 10 bases remained unmatched. The CDR3 loop is CAVERLAGGDEQFF. Written as DNA, the CDR3 is TGTGCCGTTGAACGTCTAGCGGGAGGGGATGAGCAGTTCTTC.

The rearrangement joins TRBV5-1 to TRBJ2-2, with 14 bases identical to TRBD2. V gave up 4 bases and J gave up 4 bases; unmatched junction bases: 9. The CDR3 runs 18 residues. Germline assignment: CDR1 SGHRS and CDR2 YFSETQ. The CDR3 coding sequence is TGCGCCAGCAGCACTCTGGGACTAGCGGGAGAGTTCACCGGGGAGCTGTTTTTT. Its translation: CASSTLGLAGEFTGELFF.

This clonotype turned up a few times. This chain uses TRBV7-9 with TRBJ2-2; no reliable D call. Germline V gives CDR1 SEHNR, CDR2 FQNEAQ (reference sequence). The CDR3 spans 13 residues. Trimming stripped 5 bases from V and 7 bases from J, with 11 bases between. CDR3 in amino acids: CASSPQSGGELFF. DNA of the CDR3: TGTGCCAGCAGCCCGCAGTCCGGCGGGGAGCTGTTTTTT.

This rearrangement joins TRBV6-1 to TRBJ2-5; 9 bases fit TRBD2. The CDR3 has 15 amino acids. J lost 7 bases, V lost 6 bases, and 12 bases had no gene match. Germline CDR1 is MNHNS and CDR2 is SASEGT. CDR3 protein: CASRPGLAGEGTQYF. The CDR3 DNA reads TGTGCCAGCAGGCCCGGGTTAGCGGGAGAGGGGACCCAGTACTTC.

This clonotype was counted at least ten times. The chain links TRBV18 to TRBJ2-6; D is undetermined. CDR1 and CDR2 (germline): KGHSH, LQKENI. This CDR3 spans 16 amino acids. The V end lost 0 bases, the J end lost 0 bases, and 6 bases lay between the germline ends. CDR3 sequence reads: CASSPPMVSGANVLTF. The DNA for the CDR3 is TGTGCCAGCTCACCACCGATGGTCTCTGGGGCCAACGTCCTGACTTTC.